This T cell receptor beta chain is drawn from a study of T cells after yellow fever vaccination (dated by TCRdb to the late 2010s). In the study overall: The SMART-Seq v4 Ultra Low Input RNA kit was used to prepare libraries from fractions with low cell numbers. Two healthy male donors, one aged 18 to 30 and one aged 30 to 40 years, made up the cohort. To follow T-cell clones before and after both primary and booster YFV17D yellow fever vaccination, bulk TCR alpha and beta repertoires underwent longitudinal sequencing. Blood was collected at multiple timepoints before and after primary and secondary immunization, and bulk PBMC replicates and cell subsets were isolated. Results the study describes overall, beyond this receptor: Computational filtering was required because FACS-sorted repertoires could contain abundant contaminating clonotypes from the bulk population. Most clones expanded after primary vaccination (approximately 95% of CD4 and around nine tenths of CD8) were re-detected after the booster, suggesting that broad memory maintenance occurred. A small share of clonotypes occurred in both CD4 and CD8 compartments, likely arising from convergent recombination. The study included only two donors, which limits how far the findings can be generalized. Compared with the primary T-cell response, the secondary T-cell response was weaker but faster, peaking on day 5 rather than day 15.

Read against the paper, the sample's treatment or condition label means: live attenuated yellow fever vaccine strain. A standard Ficoll-Paque protocol was used to isolate PBMCs from peripheral blood. CD4 and CD8 T-cell fractions were isolated with Dynabeads CD4 and CD8 positive selection kits. RNA was extracted with TriZol from bulk PBMCs, CD4 and CD8 fractions, and dextramer-positive and dextramer-negative fractions. TCR cDNA was synthesized by 5'RACE template switching, which introduced a universal primer site and unique molecular identifiers. Priming for cDNA synthesis came from both the TCR alpha and TCR beta constant segments. Libraries were amplified in two PCR steps, with sample barcodes and sequencing adapters added in the second step. Libraries were sequenced on Illumina HiSeq 2500 (2x100 bp) or NovaSeq (2x150 bp). The study's processing was this. MIGEC was used to demultiplex reads and collapse the reads into UMI consensus sequences, and MiXCR was used for V(D)J alignment. Vaccine-responding clonotypes were identified with edgeR using replicate PBMC samples, with FDR below 0.01 and a log2 fold change above 5 up to day 15 being required. Each bulk clonotype was labeled CD4 or CD8 based on which sequenced repertoire, CD4 or CD8, contained the clonotype at higher abundance. The raw public reads went through TCRdb reprocessing: fastp at Q25, MiXCR clone calling, in-frame beta chains kept. Each entry merges the rows of one CDR3 protein and shows their most common DNA and genes. These V and J calls rely on TCRdb rather than the paper's analysis. Across this sample there are 170,000 or so distinct CDR3 sequences, with approximately 6.2% seen only once. Of the sample, nearly 3% is held by the ten largest clones.

This clonotype turned up a few times. The antigen this receptor binds is unknown. Base qualities were left out, and no much larger clone turns up one base away. In the germline V gene (reference sequence), CDR1 corresponds to DFQATT and CDR2 to SNEGSKA. V is cut back by 5 bases and J by 8 bases, with 5 bases in the junction unmatched. The CDR3 numbers 13 residues from cysteine through phenylalanine. The read is trimmed to its CDR3 DNA, 39 bases read in frame from base 1. Here the sequenced sample was CD4+ T cells sorted from PBMCs, taken on the day of the first yellow fever vaccination. Recombination linked TRBV20-1 to TRBJ1-4; 10 central nucleotides agree with TRBD1. This receptor was obtained from a man aged 18 to 35 who received the YFV17D yellow fever vaccine. In nucleotide form, the sequence is TGCAGTGCTGGACAGGGGGTGGAAGAAAAACTGTTTTTT. It is translated as CSAGQGVEEKLFF.